Below are 10 T cell receptor beta chains sequenced from a single sample in a study of blood T cell repertoires in COVID-19. TCRdb's copy holds only in-frame clones and misses some; the assay was immunoSEQ multiplex PCR. The table includes a few hundred thousand clones, around 87% detected once. Sequencing input: peripheral blood. These receptors were taken from a woman in her forties or fifties with acute or convalescent COVID-19.

The chain carries TRBV28 and TRBJ1-1; 9 bases align to TRBD1. The CDR3 has 18 amino acids. V lost 6 bases, J lost 0 bases, and 14 bases stayed unmatched. The germline V gene encodes CDR1 MDHEN and CDR2 SYDVKM. The chain's CDR3 is CASSPGTGLWKMNTEAFF. In DNA form, the CDR3 reads TGTGCCAGCAGCCCGGGGACAGGGTTATGGAAGATGAACACTGAAGCTTTCTTT. Full variable domain (outside the CDR3, taken from reference TRBV28 and TRBJ1-1): DVKVTQSSRYLVKRTGEKVFLECVQDMDHENMFWYRQDPGLGLRLIYFSYDVKMKEKGDIPEGYSVSREKKERFSLILESASTNQTSMYLCASSPGTGLWKMNTEAFFGQGTRLTVV.

The gene calls are TRBV28 and TRBJ1-5, with 9 positions matching TRBD1. Germline V lookup: CDR1 MDHEN, CDR2 SYDVKM. V dropped 5 bases and J dropped 5; count of bases not matched to a gene: 10. The CDR3 length is 16 residues. The CDR3 loop is CASSGSGTGWDQPQHF. Written as DNA, the CDR3 is TGTGCCAGCAGTGGTTCCGGGACAGGGTGGGATCAGCCCCAGCATTTT.

The genes are TRBV7-9 and TRBJ1-5, with D possibly being TRBD1 (6 bases). Trimming pared 5 bases from V and 7 bases from J, leaving 15 bases between. The CDR3 length is 14 residues. Germline V gives CDR1 SEHNR, CDR2 FQNEAQ (reference sequence). CDR3 sequence: CASSRSGGGQPQHF. The CDR3 DNA follows: TGTGCCAGCAGCCGCTCTGGGGGGGGCCAGCCCCAGCATTTT.

The V and J genes are TRBV9 and TRBJ2-7, with D possibly being TRBD1 (5 bases). Trimming shortened V by 4 bases and J by 4 bases, and 15 bases separated the two germline ends. Germline-derived CDR1 and CDR2 are SGDLS and YYNGEE. CDR3 length: 14 amino acids. CDR3 coding DNA: TGTGCCAGCAGCCCGACAGATTTCGGTTACGAGCAGTACTTC. Protein product: CASSPTDFGYEQYF.

This clone has a handful of counts. The genes are TRBV27 and TRBJ2-7; a possible D gene is TRBD1 (6 bases). V shed 5 bases and J shed 3 bases, with 14 bases lying between them. Germline values: CDR1 MNHEY, CDR2 SMNVEV (reference sequence). The CDR3 length is 14 residues. DNA for the CDR3: TGTGCCAGCAGTCCCTACGAGGGACACTACGAGCAGTACTTC. Translating it yields CASSPYEGHYEQYF.

The chain employs TRBV15 and TRBJ1-2; possible D gene TRBD1, 5 bases. The CDR3 has 14 amino acids. Germline assignment: CDR1 LNHNV and CDR2 YYDKDF (reference sequence). The V end lost 0 bases, the J end lost 10 bases, and 15 bases lay between the germline ends. In nucleotides, the CDR3 is TGTGCCACCAGCAGAGATGGGGAGTGGGGACTCTACACCTTC. Translated: CATSRDGEWGLYTF.

The chain is built from TRBV23-1 and TRBJ1-6, with 12 bases aligning to TRBD1. TRBV23-1 belongs to the ORF category, with a function that is uncertain. The CDR3 spans 18 residues. V lost 1 base, J lost 1 base, and 2 bases stayed unmatched. The DNA of the CDR3 is TGCGCCAGCAGTCAATGGGGACAGGGGGCTTCCTATAATTCACCCCTCCACTTT. Its protein product is CASSQWGQGASYNSPLHF.

The chain couples TRBV4-2 to TRBJ2-7; TRBD2 agrees at 8 bases. Trimming removed 1 base from V and 2 bases from J; junction bases left unmatched: 4. Germline CDR1 LGHNA, CDR2 YNFKEQ. The CDR3 loop spans 15 amino acids. DNA for the CDR3: TGTGCCAGCAGCCAAGGAACTAGCGGTACCTACGAGCAGTACTTC. Its translation is CASSQGTSGTYEQYF.

CDR3 bases: TGTGCCAGCAGCCACAGCGGACTCAATCAGCCCCAGCATTTT. Its translation: CASSHSGLNQPQHF. The chain carries TRBV3-1 (or the pseudogene TRBV3-2) and TRBJ1-5; D uncertain. The V gene lost 3 bases and the J gene lost 3 bases, with 9 bases spanning the gap. Germline V gene data show CDR1 as LGHDT and CDR2 as YNNKEL (reference sequence). The CDR3 extends over 14 amino acids.

The chain employs TRBV7-9 and TRBJ2-5; tentatively, D is TRBD1 (6 bases). Trimming stripped 4 bases from V and 4 bases from J, with 13 bases between. CDR1 and CDR2 from the germline V gene are SEHNR and FQNEAQ (reference sequence). The CDR3 is 14 residues long. CDR3 in amino acids: CASSSGVLAETQYF. As DNA, the CDR3 is TGTGCCAGCAGCTCAGGGGTTTTAGCAGAGACCCAGTACTTC.